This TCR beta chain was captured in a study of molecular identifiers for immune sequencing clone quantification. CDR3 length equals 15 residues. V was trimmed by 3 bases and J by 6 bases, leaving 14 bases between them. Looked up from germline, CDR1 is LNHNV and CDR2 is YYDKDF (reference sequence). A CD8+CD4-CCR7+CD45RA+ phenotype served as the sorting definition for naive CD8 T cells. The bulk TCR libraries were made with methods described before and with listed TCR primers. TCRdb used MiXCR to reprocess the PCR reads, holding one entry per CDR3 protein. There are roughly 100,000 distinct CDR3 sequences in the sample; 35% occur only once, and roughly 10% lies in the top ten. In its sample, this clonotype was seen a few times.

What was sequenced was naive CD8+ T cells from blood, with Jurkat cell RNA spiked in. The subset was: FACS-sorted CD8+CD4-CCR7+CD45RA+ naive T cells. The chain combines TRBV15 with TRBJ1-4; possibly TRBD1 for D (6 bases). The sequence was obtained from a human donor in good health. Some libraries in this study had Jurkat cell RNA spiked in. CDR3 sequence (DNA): TGTGCCACCAGCAGTACCGGGACAACGGATGAAAAACTGTTTTTT. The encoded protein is CATSSTGTTDEKLFF.